This T cell receptor beta chain is drawn from a study of regulatory T cells in long-lasting Graves disease. The germline V gene encodes CDR1 DFQATT and CDR2 SNEGSKA (reference sequence). The CDR3 has 15 residues. Trimming took 1 base from V and 7 from J, leaving 19 bases between them. Through Arm-PCR of CDR3 regions and iRepertoire HTBI primers, TCR beta libraries were built. As handled by the study authors: Identified segments across samples numbered more than 55 TRBV and 14 to 15 TRBJ. TCRdb analysed the multiplex PCR reads with MiXCR anew, one entry per CDR3 protein. Here the V and J calls rest on TCRdb's processing, not on the authors' analysis. The sample has some 250,000 distinct CDR3 sequences, approximately 20% seen once. This clonotype was seen a handful of times. Time point reported: newly diagnosed GD, antithyroid drugs for less than 3 months. The authors made the TCR library using RNA they extracted from PBMCs. Doctors identified Graves' disease using the American Thyroid Association guidelines.

These sequences were also reported in another study, on T cells in Graves' hyperthyroidism and ophthalmopathy. From that paper: Lactation, pregnancy, other autoimmune disease or uncontrolled infection excluded patients. In the first-round RT-PCR of the TCR CDR3, the HTBI primer set was used.

Sequencing was performed on peripheral blood mononuclear cells (PBMCs), taken at new diagnosis, from a patient treated with antithyroid drugs. The V and J genes are TRBV20-1 and TRBJ2-5; the D is unclear. The receptor comes from a woman aged 25 to 45 with Graves disease. The CDR3 DNA reads TGCAGTGCTAGAGGGGTTGACTCAAACGGCGGGACCCAGTACTTC. This codes for CSARGVDSNGGTQYF.